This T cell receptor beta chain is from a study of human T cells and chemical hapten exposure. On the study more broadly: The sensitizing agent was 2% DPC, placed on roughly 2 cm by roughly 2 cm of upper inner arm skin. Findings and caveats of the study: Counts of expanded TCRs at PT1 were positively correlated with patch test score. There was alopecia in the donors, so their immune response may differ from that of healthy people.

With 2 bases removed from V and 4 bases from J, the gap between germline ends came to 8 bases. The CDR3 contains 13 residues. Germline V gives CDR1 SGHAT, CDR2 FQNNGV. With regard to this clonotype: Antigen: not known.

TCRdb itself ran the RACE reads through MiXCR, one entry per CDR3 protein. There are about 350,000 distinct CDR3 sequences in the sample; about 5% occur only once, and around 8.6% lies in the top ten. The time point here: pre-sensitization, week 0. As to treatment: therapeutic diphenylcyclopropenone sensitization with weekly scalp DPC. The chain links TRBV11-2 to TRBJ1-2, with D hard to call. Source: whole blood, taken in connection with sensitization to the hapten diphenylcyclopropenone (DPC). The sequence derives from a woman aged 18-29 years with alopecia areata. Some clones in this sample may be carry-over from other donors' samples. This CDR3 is CASSLNLFYGYTF. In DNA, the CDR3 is TGTGCCAGCAGCTTAAACCTGTTCTATGGCTACACCTTC.